This T cell receptor beta chain was captured in a study of identical twins. TCRdb independently ran MiXCR on the 5' RACE reads; one entry per CDR3 protein. The sample has hundreds of thousands of distinct CDR3 sequences, approximately 7% seen once; the top ten hold approximately 3.6%. This clonotype was detected ten times or more. Germline assignment: CDR1 SGHRS and CDR2 YFSETQ. This CDR3 contains 14 residues. Trimming took 4 bases from V and 6 from J; bases not matched to a gene: 8. A further study also used this sample, focusing on yellow fever vaccine responses in identical twins.

V and J are TRBV5-1 and TRBJ2-7; TRBD2 aligns across 9 bases. The receptor comes from a woman in her late teens or twenties in good health. The specimen was memory (CD45RO+) T cells sorted from blood. The CDR3 nucleotides read TGCGCCAGCAGCGTGACTAGCGGAGCCTTCGAGCAGTACTTC. Translating it yields CASSVTSGAFEQYF. Supplemented by reference TRBV5-1 and TRBJ2-7, the full variable domain reads KAGVTQTPRYLIKTRGQQVTLSCSPISGHRSVSWYQQTPGQGLQFLFEYFSETQRNKGNFPGRFSGRQFSNSRSEMNVSTLELGDSALYLCASSVTSGAFEQYFGPGTRLTVT.